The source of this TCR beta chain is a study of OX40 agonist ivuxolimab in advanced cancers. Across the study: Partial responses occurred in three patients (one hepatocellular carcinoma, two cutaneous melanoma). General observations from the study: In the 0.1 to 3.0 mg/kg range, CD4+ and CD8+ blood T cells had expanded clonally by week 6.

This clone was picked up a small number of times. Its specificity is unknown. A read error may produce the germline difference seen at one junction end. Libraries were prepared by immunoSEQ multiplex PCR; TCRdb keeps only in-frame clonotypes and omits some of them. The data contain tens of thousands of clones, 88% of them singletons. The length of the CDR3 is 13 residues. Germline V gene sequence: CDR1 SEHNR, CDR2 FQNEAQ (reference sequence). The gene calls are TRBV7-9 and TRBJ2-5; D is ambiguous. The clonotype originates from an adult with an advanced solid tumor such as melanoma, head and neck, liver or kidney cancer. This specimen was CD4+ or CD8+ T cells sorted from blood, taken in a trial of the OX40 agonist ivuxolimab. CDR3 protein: CASSLGRWDREDF. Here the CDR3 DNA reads TGTGCCAGCAGCTTAGGACGGTGGGATAGAGAGGACTTC.